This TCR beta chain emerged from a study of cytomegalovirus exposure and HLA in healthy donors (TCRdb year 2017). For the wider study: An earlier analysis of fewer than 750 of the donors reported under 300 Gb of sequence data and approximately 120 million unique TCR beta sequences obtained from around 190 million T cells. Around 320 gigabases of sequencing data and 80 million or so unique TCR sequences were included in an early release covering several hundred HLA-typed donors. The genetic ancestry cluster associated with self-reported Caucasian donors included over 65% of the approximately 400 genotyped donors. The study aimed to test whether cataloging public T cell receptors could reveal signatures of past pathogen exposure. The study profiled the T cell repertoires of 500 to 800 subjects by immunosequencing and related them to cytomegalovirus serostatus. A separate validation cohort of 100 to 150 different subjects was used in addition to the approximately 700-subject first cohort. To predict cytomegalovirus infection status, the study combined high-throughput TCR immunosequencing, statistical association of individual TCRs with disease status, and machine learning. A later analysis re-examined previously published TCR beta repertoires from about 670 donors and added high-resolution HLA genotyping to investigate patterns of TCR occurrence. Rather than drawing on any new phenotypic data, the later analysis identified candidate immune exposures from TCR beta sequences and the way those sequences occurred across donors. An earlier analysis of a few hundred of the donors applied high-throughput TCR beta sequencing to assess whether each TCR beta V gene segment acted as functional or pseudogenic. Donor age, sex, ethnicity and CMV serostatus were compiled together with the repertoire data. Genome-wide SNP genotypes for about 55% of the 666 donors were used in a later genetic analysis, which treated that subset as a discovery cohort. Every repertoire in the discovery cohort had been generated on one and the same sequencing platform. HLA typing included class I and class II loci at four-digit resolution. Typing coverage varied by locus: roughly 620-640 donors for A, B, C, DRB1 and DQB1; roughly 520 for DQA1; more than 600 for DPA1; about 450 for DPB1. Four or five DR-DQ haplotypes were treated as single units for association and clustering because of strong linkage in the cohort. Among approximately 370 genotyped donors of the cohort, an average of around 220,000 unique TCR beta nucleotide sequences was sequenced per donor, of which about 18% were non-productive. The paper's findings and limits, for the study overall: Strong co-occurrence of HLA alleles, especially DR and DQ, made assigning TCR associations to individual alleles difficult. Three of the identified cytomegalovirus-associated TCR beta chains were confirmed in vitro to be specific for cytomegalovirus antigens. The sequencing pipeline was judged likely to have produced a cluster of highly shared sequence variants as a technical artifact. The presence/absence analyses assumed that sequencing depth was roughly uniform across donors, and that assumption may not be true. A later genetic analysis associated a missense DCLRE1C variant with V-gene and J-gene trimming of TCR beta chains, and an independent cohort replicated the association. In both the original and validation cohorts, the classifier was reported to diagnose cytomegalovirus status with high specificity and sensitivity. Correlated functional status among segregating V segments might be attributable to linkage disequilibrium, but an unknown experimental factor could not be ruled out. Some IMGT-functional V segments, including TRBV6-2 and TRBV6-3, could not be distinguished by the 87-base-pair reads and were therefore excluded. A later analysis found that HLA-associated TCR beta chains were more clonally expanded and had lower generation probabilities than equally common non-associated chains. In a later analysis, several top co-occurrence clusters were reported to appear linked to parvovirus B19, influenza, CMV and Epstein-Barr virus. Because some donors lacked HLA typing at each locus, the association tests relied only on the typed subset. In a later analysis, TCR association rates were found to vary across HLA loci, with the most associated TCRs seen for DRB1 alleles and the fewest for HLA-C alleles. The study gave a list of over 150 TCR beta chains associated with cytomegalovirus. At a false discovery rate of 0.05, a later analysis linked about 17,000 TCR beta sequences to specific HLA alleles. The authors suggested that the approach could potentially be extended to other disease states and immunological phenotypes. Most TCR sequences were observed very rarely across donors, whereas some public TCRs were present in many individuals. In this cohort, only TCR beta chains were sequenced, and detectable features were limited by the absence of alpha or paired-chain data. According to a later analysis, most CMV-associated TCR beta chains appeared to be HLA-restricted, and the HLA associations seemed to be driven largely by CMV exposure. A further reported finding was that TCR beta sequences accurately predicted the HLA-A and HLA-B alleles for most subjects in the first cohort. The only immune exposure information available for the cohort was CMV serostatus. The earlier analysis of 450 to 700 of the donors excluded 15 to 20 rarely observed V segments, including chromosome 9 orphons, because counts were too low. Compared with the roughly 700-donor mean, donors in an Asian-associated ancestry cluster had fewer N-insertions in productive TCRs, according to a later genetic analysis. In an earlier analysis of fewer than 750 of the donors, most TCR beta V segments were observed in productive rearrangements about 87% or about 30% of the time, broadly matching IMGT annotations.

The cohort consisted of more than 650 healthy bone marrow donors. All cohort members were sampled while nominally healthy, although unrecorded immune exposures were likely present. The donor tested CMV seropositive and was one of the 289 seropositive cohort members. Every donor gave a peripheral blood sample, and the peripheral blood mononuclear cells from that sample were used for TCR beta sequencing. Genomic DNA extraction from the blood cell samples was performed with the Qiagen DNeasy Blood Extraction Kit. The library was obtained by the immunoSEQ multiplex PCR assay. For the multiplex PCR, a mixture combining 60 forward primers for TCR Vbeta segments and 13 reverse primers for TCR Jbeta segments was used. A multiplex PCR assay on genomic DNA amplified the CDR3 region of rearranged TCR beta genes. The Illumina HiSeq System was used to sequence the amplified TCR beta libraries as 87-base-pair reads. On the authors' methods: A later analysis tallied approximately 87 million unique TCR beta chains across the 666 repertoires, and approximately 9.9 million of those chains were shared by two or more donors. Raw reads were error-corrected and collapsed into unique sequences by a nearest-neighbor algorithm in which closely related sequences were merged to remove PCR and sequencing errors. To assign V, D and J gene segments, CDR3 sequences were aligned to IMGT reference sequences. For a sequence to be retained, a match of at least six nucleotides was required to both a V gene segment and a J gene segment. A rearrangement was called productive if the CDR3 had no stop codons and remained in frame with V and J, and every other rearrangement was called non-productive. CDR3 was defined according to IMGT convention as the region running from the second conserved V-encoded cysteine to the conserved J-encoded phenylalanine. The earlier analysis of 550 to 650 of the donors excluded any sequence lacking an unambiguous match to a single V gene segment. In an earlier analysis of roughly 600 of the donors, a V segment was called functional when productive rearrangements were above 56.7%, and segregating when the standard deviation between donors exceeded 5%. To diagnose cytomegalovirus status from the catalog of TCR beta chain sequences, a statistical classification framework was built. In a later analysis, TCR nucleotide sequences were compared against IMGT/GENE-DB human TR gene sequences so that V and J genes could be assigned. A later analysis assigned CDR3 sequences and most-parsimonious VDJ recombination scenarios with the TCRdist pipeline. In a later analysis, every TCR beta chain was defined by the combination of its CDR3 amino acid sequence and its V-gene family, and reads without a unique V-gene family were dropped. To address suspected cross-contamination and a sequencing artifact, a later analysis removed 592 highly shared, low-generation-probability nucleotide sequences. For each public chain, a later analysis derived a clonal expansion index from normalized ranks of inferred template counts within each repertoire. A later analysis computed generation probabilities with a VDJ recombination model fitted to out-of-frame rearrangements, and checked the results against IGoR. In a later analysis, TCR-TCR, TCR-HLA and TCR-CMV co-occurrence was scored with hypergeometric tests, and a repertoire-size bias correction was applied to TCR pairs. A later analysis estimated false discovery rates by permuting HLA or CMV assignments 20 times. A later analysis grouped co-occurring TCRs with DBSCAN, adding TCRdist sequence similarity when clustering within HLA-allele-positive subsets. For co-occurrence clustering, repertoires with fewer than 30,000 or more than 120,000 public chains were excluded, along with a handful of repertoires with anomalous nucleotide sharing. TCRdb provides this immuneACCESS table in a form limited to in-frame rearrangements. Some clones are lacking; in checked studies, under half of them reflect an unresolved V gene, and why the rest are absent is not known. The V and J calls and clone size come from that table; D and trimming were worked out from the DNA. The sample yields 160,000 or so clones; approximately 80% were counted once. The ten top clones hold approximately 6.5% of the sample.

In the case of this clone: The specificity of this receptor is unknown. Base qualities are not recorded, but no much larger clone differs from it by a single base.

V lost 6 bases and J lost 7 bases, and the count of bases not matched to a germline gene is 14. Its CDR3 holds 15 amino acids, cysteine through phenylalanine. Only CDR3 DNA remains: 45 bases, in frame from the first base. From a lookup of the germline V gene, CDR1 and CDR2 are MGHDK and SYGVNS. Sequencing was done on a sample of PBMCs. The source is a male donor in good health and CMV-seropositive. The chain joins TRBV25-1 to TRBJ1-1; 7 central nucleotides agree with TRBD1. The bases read TGTGCCAGCAGAGAGGGGGCAATGGGGTTTAGTGAAGCTTTCTTT. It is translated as CASREGAMGFSEAFF.